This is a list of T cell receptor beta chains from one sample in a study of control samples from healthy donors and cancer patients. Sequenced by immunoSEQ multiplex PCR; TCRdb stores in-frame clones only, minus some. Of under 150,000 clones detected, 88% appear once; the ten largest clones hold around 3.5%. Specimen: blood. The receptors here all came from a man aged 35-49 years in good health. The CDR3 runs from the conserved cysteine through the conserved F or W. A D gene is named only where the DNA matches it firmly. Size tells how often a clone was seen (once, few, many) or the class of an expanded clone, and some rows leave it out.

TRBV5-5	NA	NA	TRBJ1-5	CASSLEGVKPQHF	TGTGCCAGCAGCTTGGAGGGAGTCAAGCCCCAGCATTTT
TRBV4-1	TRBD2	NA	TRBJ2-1	CASSLLSGAYNEQFF	TGCGCCAGCAGCCTCCTTAGCGGGGCCTACAATGAGCAGTTCTTC
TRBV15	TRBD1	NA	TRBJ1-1	CATSTLTGQGNTGDTEAFF	TGTGCCACCAGCACCCTAACGGGACAGGGGAATACTGGGGACACTGAAGCTTTCTTT
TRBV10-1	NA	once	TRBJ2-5	CASIPLRDYQETQYF	TGCGCCAGCATCCCCCTTCGGGATTATCAAGAGACCCAGTACTTC
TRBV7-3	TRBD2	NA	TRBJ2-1	CASSLTHSPSGSHEQFF	TGTGCCAGCAGCTTAACCCATTCACCCAGCGGGAGCCATGAGCAGTTCTTC
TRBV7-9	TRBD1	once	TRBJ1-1	CASSFSPGQGETEAFF	TGTGCCAGCAGCTTTAGCCCCGGACAGGGGGAGACTGAAGCTTTCTTT
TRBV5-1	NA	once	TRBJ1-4	CASRLTGDEKLFF	TGCGCCAGCAGGTTGACAGGCGATGAAAAACTGTTTTTT
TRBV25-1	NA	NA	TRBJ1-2	CATLGDSYGYTF	TGTGCCACTTTAGGGGATTCCTATGGCTACACCTTC
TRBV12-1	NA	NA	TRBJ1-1	CASNFGDRDVFEAFF	TGTGCCAGCAACTTTGGGGACAGGGACGTATTCGAAGCTTTCTTT
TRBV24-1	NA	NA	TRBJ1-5	CATSDRVNQPQHF	TGTGCCACCAGTGATCGGGTAAATCAGCCCCAGCATTTT
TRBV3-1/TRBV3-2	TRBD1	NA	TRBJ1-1	CASSRLTQGYTEAFF	TGTGCCAGCAGCCGATTAACACAGGGGTATACTGAAGCTTTCTTT
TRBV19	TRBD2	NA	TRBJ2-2	CASKRTSGGAFVGELFF	TGTGCCAGTAAGCGGACTAGCGGGGGGGCCTTTGTCGGGGAGCTGTTTTTT
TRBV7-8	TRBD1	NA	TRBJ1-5	CASRLQGSNQPQHF	TGTGCCAGCAGGTTACAGGGGAGCAATCAGCCCCAGCATTTT
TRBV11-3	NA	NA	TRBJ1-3	CASSPSGSGNTIYF	TGTGCCAGCAGCCCCAGCGGCTCTGGAAACACCATATATTTT
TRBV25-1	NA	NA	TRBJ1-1	CASSGLPGSTEAFF	TGTGCCAGCAGTGGACTCCCTGGGAGCACTGAAGCTTTCTTT
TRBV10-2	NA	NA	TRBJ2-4	CASSERAKNIQYF	TGCGCCAGCAGTGAGAGGGCCAAAAACATTCAGTACTTC
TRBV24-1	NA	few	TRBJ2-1	CATSKTNEQFF	TGTGCCACCAGTAAAACCAATGAGCAGTTCTTC
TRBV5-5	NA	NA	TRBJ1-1	CASSLAGGGTEAFF	TGTGCCAGCAGCTTGGCCGGAGGGGGCACTGAAGCTTTCTTT
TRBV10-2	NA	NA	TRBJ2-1	CASQDNNEQFF	TGCGCCAGCCAAGATAACAATGAGCAGTTCTTC
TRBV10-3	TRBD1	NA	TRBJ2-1	CAISRDRGNNEQFF	TGTGCCATCAGCCGGGACAGGGGGAACAATGAGCAGTTCTTC
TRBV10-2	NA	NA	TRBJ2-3	CASSDARGSDTQYF	TGCGCCAGCAGTGATGCGCGGGGCTCAGATACGCAGTATTTT
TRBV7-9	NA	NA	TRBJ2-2	CASSPTTGPNTGELFF	TGTGCCAGCAGCCCGACTACAGGGCCGAACACCGGGGAGCTGTTTTTT
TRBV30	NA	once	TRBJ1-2	CAWSNLPRDSQNGYGYTF	TGTGCCTGGAGCAACCTTCCCCGGGACTCACAAAATGGCTATGGCTACACCTTC
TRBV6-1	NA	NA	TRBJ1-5	CASSEGQGLIQPQHF	TGTGCCAGCAGTGAGGGGCAGGGCCTTATTCAGCCCCAGCATTTT
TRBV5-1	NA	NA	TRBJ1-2	CASSETDGYTF	TGCGCCAGCAGCGAGACAGATGGCTACACCTTC
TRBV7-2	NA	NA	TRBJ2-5	CASSTTQEAQYF	TGTGCCAGCAGCACCACGCAAGAGGCCCAGTACTTC
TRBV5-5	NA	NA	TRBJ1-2	CASSLRYYGYTF	TGTGCCAGCAGCTTGCGGTACTATGGCTACACCTTC
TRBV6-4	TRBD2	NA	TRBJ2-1	CASSDTSGSYNEQFF	TGTGCCAGCAGTGACACTAGCGGCTCCTACAATGAGCAGTTCTTC
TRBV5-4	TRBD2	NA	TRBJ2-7	CASSSTSGGGSPIEQYF	TGTGCCAGCAGCTCTACTAGCGGGGGGGGGTCTCCCATCGAGCAGTACTTC
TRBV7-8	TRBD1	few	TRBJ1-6	CASSPGQGQSPLHF	TGTGCCAGCAGCCCTGGACAGGGACAATCACCCCTCCACTTT
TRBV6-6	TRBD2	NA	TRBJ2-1	CASSRAGGPGNEQFF	TGTGCCAGCAGTAGAGCGGGGGGGCCGGGAAATGAGCAGTTCTTC
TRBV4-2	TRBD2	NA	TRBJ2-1	CASSQSLAGSSYNEQFF	TGTGCCAGCAGCCAATCACTAGCGGGGAGCTCCTACAATGAGCAGTTCTTC
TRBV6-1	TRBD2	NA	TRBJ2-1	CASVVAGGPYNEQFF	TGTGCCAGCGTCGTGGCGGGGGGGCCCTACAATGAGCAGTTCTTC
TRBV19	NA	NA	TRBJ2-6	CASSIDLPLPLSGANVLTF	TGTGCCAGTAGTATAGATTTGCCCCTACCCCTCTCTGGGGCCAACGTCCTGACTTTC
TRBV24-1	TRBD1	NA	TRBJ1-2	CATSDSTQGRGGYTF	TGTGCCACCAGTGATAGTACACAGGGGCGGGGTGGCTACACCTTC
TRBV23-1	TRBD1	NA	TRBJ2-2	CASSQRKNRGRITGELFF	TGCGCCAGCAGTCAACGAAAGAACAGGGGGCGCATCACCGGGGAGCTGTTTTTT
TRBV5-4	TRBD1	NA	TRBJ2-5	CASSGDRDSLQETQYF	TGTGCCAGCAGCGGGGACCGGGACAGCCTTCAAGAGACCCAGTACTTC
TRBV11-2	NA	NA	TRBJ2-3	CASSFPSTDTQYF	TGTGCCAGCAGCTTCCCTAGCACAGATACGCAGTATTTT
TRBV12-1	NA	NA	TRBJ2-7	CASSPGPTSGGHSYEQYF	TGTGCCAGCAGCCCGGGCCCCACTAGCGGGGGACACTCCTACGAGCAGTACTTC
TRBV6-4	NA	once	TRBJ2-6	CASSDSGGSGANVLTF	TGTGCCAGCAGTGACTCGGGGGGCTCTGGGGCCAACGTCCTGACTTTC
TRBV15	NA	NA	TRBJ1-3	CATSRDQGSGNTIYF	TGTGCCACCAGCAGAGATCAAGGCTCTGGAAACACCATATATTTT
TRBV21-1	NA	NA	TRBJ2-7	CASAQSSYEQYF	TGTGCCAGCGCACAGAGCTCCTACGAGCAGTACTTC
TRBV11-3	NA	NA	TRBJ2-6	CASSLSSGANVLTF	TGTGCCAGCAGCTTATCTTCAGGGGCCAACGTCCTGACTTTC
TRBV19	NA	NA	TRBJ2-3	CASSIGSWRADTDTQYF	TGTGCCAGTAGTATAGGTTCATGGCGGGCAGACACAGATACGCAGTATTTT
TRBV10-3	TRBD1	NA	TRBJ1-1	CAIKRQGDTEAFF	TGTGCCATCAAAAGACAGGGGGACACTGAAGCTTTCTTT
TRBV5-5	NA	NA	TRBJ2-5	CASSLVSYQETQYF	TGTGCCAGCAGCTTGGTCAGCTACCAAGAGACCCAGTACTTC
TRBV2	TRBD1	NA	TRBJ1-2	CASSEQGAGYGYTF	TGTGCCAGCAGTGAACAGGGGGCCGGCTATGGCTACACCTTC